The 27 T cell receptor beta chains below were found in one sample sequenced in a study of blood T cell repertoires in COVID-19. TCRdb's table, derived via immunoSEQ multiplex PCR, lists solely in-frame clones and lacks some. The sample lists approximately 180,000 clones; about 85% were seen once. The material sequenced was peripheral blood. These receptors were obtained from an elderly woman with acute or convalescent COVID-19.

J is TRBJ2-3 and V is TRBV7-2, with 11 bases lining up with TRBD2. With V trimmed by 3 bases and J by 2 bases, 4 bases remained unmatched. The CDR3 has 16 amino acids. Germline V gene sequence: CDR1 SGHTA, CDR2 FQGNSA. CDR3: CASSLRLAGNTDTQYF. The CDR3 DNA reads as TGTGCCAGCAGCTTGAGACTAGCGGGGAACACAGATACGCAGTATTTT. Full variable domain (remainder filled in from reference TRBV7-2 and TRBJ2-3): GAGVSQSPSNKVTEKGKDVELRCDPISGHTALYWYRQSLGQGLEFLIYFQGNSAPDKSGLPSDRFSAERTGGSVSTLTIQRTQQEDSAVYLCASSLRLAGNTDTQYFGPGTRLTVL.

The V call is TRBV7-8, the J call TRBJ1-5; D remains unclear. Germline V gene sequence: CDR1 SGHVS, CDR2 FQNEAQ. V was pared by 5 bases and J by 9 bases, with 11 bases between. The CDR3 contains 12 residues. The CDR3 loop reads CASSGSVGPQHF. In nucleotides, the CDR3 is TGTGCCAGCAGCGGCAGCGTGGGGCCCCAGCATTTT. The entire variable domain, with the rest obtained from reference TRBV7-8 and TRBJ1-5, is as follows: GAGVSQSPRYKVAKRGQDVALRCDPISGHVSLFWYQQALGQGPEFLTYFQNEAQLDKSGLPSDRFFAERPEGSVSTLKIQRTQQEDSAVYLCASSGSVGPQHFGDGTRLSIL.

This chain uses TRBV3-1 (or the pseudogene TRBV3-2) with TRBJ2-1; TRBD2 might be the D (5 bases). Germline V gene data show CDR1 as LGHDT and CDR2 as YNNKEL (reference sequence). Trimming removed 1 base at V and 0 bases at J, with 13 bases between. CDR3 length equals 17 residues. Written as DNA, the CDR3 is TGTGCCAGCAGCCAAGGGGTGAGCGGAAGCTCCTACAATGAGCAGTTCTTC. This sequence encodes CASSQGVSGSSYNEQFF.

Points on this clone: A much larger clone differs by one base, so this may be a read error. The chain recombines TRBV9 with TRBJ2-3, with 13 bases aligning to TRBD2. With V trimmed by 4 bases and J by 1 base, 3 bases remained unmatched. This CDR3 contains 16 residues. CDR1 is SGDLS, CDR2 YYNGEE, per germline. The CDR3, as DNA: TGTGCCAGCAGCCAAGGACTAGCGGGGGGCACAGATACGCAGTATTTT. This codes for CASSQGLAGGTDTQYF.

This clone has only a few counts. The chain is built from TRBV2 and TRBJ2-2; D perhaps matches TRBD2 (6 bases). V was cut by 1 base and J by 4 bases, with 7 bases left in between. Per the germline V gene, CDR1 is SNHLY and CDR2 is FYNNEI. CDR3 length: 14 residues. The CDR3 sequence is CASSEGRATGELFF. In nucleotides, the CDR3 is TGTGCCAGCAGTGAAGGGAGGGCCACCGGGGAGCTGTTTTTT.

This chain joins TRBV3-1 (or the pseudogene TRBV3-2) and TRBJ2-2, with D perhaps TRBD2 (5 bases). The CDR3 sequence is 14 residues long. Germline V gene sequence: CDR1 LGHDT, CDR2 YNNKEL (reference sequence). V gave up 1 base and J gave up 5 bases, with 8 bases separating them. CDR3 sequence reads: CASSQVGETGELFF. The DNA for the CDR3 is TGTGCCAGCAGCCAAGTCGGGGAAACCGGGGAGCTGTTTTTT.

This clone has a single count. The chain combines TRBV7-2 with TRBJ2-3, with TRBD2 matching over 12 bases. The CDR3 loop spans 15 amino acids. The germline V gene encodes CDR1 SGHTA and CDR2 FQGNSA. After removal of 5 bases from V and 9 bases from J, the junction contained 9 bases not matched to a gene. CDR3: CASSATSGGRGTQYF. The CDR3 coding sequence is TGTGCCAGCAGCGCGACTAGCGGGGGAAGGGGCACGCAGTATTTT. Full variable domain (outside the CDR3, taken from reference TRBV7-2 and TRBJ2-3): GAGVSQSPSNKVTEKGKDVELRCDPISGHTALYWYRQSLGQGLEFLIYFQGNSAPDKSGLPSDRFSAERTGGSVSTLTIQRTQQEDSAVYLCASSATSGGRGTQYFGPGTRLTVL.

V is TRBV9 and J is TRBJ1-1; the match to TRBD1 covers 7 bases. This CDR3 has 16 residues. V lost 4 bases, J lost 4 bases, and 13 bases stayed unmatched. The germline V gene has CDR1 SGDLS and CDR2 YYNGEE. DNA for the CDR3: TGTGCCAGCAGCCCGAGAAACACAGGGGCGGGCACTGAAGCTTTCTTT. Translating it yields CASSPRNTGAGTEAFF.

V usage is TRBV18 and J usage is TRBJ1-3, with TRBD1 identical over 12 bases. After removal of 6 bases from V and 5 bases from J, the junction contained 5 bases not matched to a gene. The CDR3 contains 15 residues. The germline CDR1 and CDR2 sequences are KGHSH and LQKENI. The CDR3: CASSSGQGARNTIYF. The CDR3 bases are TGTGCCAGCTCGTCGGGACAGGGGGCCCGAAACACCATATATTTT.

The J gene is TRBJ2-7, the V gene TRBV7-3; possibly TRBD1 for D (6 bases). Germline V lookup: CDR1 SGHTA, CDR2 FQGTGA. Trimming cost V 4 bases and J 2 bases, with 12 bases left between them. The CDR3 is made up of 14 amino acids. In nucleotides, the CDR3 is TGTGCCAGCAGCTCACAGGGTCCCCCCTACGAGCAGTACTTC. This encodes CASSSQGPPYEQYF.

This chain joins TRBV6-1 and TRBJ2-7; possible D gene TRBD1, 5 bases. The CDR3 contains 14 residues. The V gene lost 1 base and the J gene lost 0 bases, with 7 bases spanning the gap. Germline CDR1 and CDR2: MNHNS and SASEGT. CDR3 in amino acids: CASSEGGTSYEQYF. The CDR3 DNA follows: TGTGCCAGCAGTGAAGGGGGCACCTCCTACGAGCAGTACTTC.

The rearrangement uses TRBV29-1 and TRBJ2-5; TRBD2 agrees at 10 bases. Per the germline V gene, CDR1 is SQVTM and CDR2 is ANQGSEA. Germline trimming cut 4 bases from V and 5 bases from J; bases unmatched to any gene: 10. The CDR3 runs to 15 residues. The CDR3 region is CSVVLAGAGWETQYF. The CDR3 DNA reads TGCAGCGTTGTTCTAGCGGGAGCGGGGTGGGAGACCCAGTACTTC.

The chain is built from TRBV7-3 and TRBJ2-2, with D tentatively TRBD1 (6 bases). The CDR3 length is 15 residues. Germline V gives CDR1 SGHTA, CDR2 FQGTGA. Trimming took off 5 bases at V and 0 bases at J, with 10 bases between the two ends. The CDR3 protein is CASSLTGSNTGELFF. The CDR3, as DNA: TGTGCCAGCAGCCTCACAGGGTCGAACACCGGGGAGCTGTTTTTT.

This clone was recorded once. The chain links TRBV3-1 (or the pseudogene TRBV3-2) to TRBJ1-2, with no clear D. Between the trimmed V and J ends, which lost 4 bases and 3 bases, there was a span of 6 bases. The CDR3 spans 12 residues. Germline V lookup: CDR1 LGHDT, CDR2 YNNKEL (reference sequence). The CDR3 protein is CASSLRDYGYTF. In DNA, the CDR3 is TGTGCCAGCAGCCTCCGGGACTATGGCTACACCTTC.

The chain is built from TRBV10-3 and TRBJ1-1, with a possible D match to TRBD1 (5 bases). Germline V gives CDR1 ENHRY, CDR2 SYGVKD. The CDR3 consists of 14 residues. V dropped 7 bases and J dropped 1 base, with 13 bases sitting between them. CDR3 nucleotide sequence: TGTGCCATCATGGGGGGACGGGGGAACACTGAAGCTTTCTTT. Its translation is CAIMGGRGNTEAFF.

V and J are TRBV7-2 and TRBJ1-1; 10 nucleotides line up with TRBD1. Germline loops: CDR1 SGHTA, CDR2 FQGNSA. V dropped 4 bases and J dropped 5; count of bases not matched to a gene: 13. CDR3 length equals 17 residues. The CDR3 bases are TGTGCCAGCAGCTCCCTCGGGACAGGGGCGCGGAGGACTGAAGCTTTCTTT. As protein: CASSSLGTGARRTEAFF.

Turning to this clone: The same CDR3 also results from other DNA sequences found in this sample. This chain connects TRBV18 to TRBJ1-1; TRBD1 is a possible D gene (5 bases). Germline loops: CDR1 KGHSH, CDR2 LQKENI. V lost 3 bases and J 1 base, leaving 6 bases between the germline ends. CDR3 size: 13 residues. The CDR3 loop is CASSPGQNTEAFF. CDR3 DNA: TGTGCCAGCTCACCCGGACAGAACACTGAAGCTTTCTTT. The full variable domain, completed using reference TRBV18 and TRBJ1-1, is NAGVMQNPRHLVRRRGQEARLRCSPMKGHSHVYWYRQLPEEGLKFMVYLQKENIIDESGMPKERFSAEFPKEGPSILRIQQVVRGDSAAYFCASSPGQNTEAFFGQGTRLTVV.

This sequence joins TRBV14 and TRBJ2-3, with 7 bases aligning to TRBD1. V lost 2 bases to trimming and J lost 0 bases; unmatched junction nucleotides: 2. CDR1 and CDR2 (germline): SGHDN, FVKESK. The CDR3 loop spans 15 amino acids. CDR3 bases: TGTGCCAGCAGCCAAAGACAGGGCAGCACAGATACGCAGTATTTT. Its protein is CASSQRQGSTDTQYF.

The CDR3 DNA sequence: TGTGCCATCAGGTCCGGGACAGGTCTAAATGAGCAGTTCTTC. Protein product: CAIRSGTGLNEQFF. This rearrangement joins TRBV10-3 to TRBJ2-1; 8 nucleotides agree with TRBD1. Germline V lookup: CDR1 ENHRY, CDR2 SYGVKD. This CDR3 comprises 14 residues. The V and J ends lost 6 bases and 7 bases, in that order; junction bases with no gene match: 8.

V usage is TRBV6-5 and J usage is TRBJ1-1; 9 bases agree with TRBD1. CDR3 length: 16 amino acids. V lost 0 bases and J lost 4; bases outside the gene matches: 6. The V gene's germline CDR1 is MNHEY and CDR2 SVGAGI. CDR3 amino acids: CASSYSPGTGSTEAFF. In DNA, the CDR3 is TGTGCCAGCAGTTACTCCCCCGGGACAGGGAGCACTGAAGCTTTCTTT.

As regards this clone: The conserved closing phenylalanine or tryptophan is absent in this CDR3, likely reflecting a read error. No DNA is shown, since the ends of the CDR3 on it are uncertain; the CDR3 is the one TCRdb lists. J is TRBJ1-1 and V is TRBV21-1. TRBV21-1 is a pseudogene locus. The CDR3 is 9 residues long, ends included. This CDR3 is CASSNGGSK.

This clone showed up just once. Other DNA sequences in the sample encode the same CDR3. This CDR3 reads CASSVTGGSYEQYF. For the CDR3, the DNA is TGTGCCAGCAGCGTGACAGGGGGCTCCTACGAGCAGTACTTC. This chain connects TRBV9 to TRBJ2-7; 9 nucleotides match TRBD1. J was trimmed by 0 bases and V by 2 bases; bases with no gene match: 0. Per germline, CDR1 SGDLS and CDR2 YYNGEE. The CDR3 covers 14 residues.

The chain links TRBV5-1 to TRBJ1-2; D unclear. This CDR3 comprises 14 residues. CDR1 and CDR2 from the germline V gene are SGHRS and YFSETQ. Trimming pared 5 bases from V and 4 bases from J, leaving 15 bases between. CDR3 DNA sequence: TGCGCCAGCAGTTTCCGGACGGACTCCTATGGCTACACCTTC. Its protein is CASSFRTDSYGYTF.

This clone was picked up one time. The rearrangement links TRBV30 to TRBJ1-1; 9 nucleotides agree with TRBD1. J gave up 3 bases and V 2 bases, and 7 bases lay outside the gene matches. Germline CDR1 GTSNPN, CDR2 SVGIG (reference sequence). The CDR3 length is 15 residues. CDR3: CAWSPLRQGDTEAFF. The CDR3 nucleotides are TGTGCCTGGAGTCCTCTAAGACAGGGGGACACTGAAGCTTTCTTT.

V gene TRBV19 combines with J gene TRBJ1-1; D not certain. Germline V gene sequence: CDR1 LNHDA, CDR2 SQIVND (reference sequence). Trimming removed 3 bases from V and 3 bases from J, with 8 bases in between. The CDR3 extends over 13 amino acids. CDR3 DNA: TGTGCCAGTAGTATCGGGAGGGACACTGAAGCTTTCTTT. This sequence encodes CASSIGRDTEAFF. Looking up the rest from reference TRBV19 and TRBJ1-1 gives the full variable domain: DGGITQSPKYLFRKEGQNVTLSCEQNLNHDAMYWYRQDPGQGLRLIYYSQIVNDFQKGDIAEGYSVSREKKESFPLTVTSAQKNPTAFYLCASSIGRDTEAFFGQGTRLTVV.

Only one count was recorded for this clone. V usage is TRBV19 and J usage is TRBJ1-4; D may be TRBD1 (6 bases). Germline CDR1 reads LNHDA; CDR2 reads SQIVND (reference sequence). This CDR3 is 14 amino acids long. V gave up 1 base and J gave up 8 bases, with 11 bases separating them. The CDR3 DNA sequence: TGTGCCAGTAGTATAGCAGGGGCGCGAGAAAAACTGTTTTTT. It is translated as CASSIAGAREKLFF.

This clone has just one count. The V call is TRBV18, the J call TRBJ2-7; 7 bases map to TRBD1. The germline V gene has CDR1 KGHSH and CDR2 LQKENI. The junction had 2 bases not matched to a gene; V was cut back by 3 bases and J by 0 bases. The CDR3 has 14 residues. The CDR3 spells CASSPGQSSYEQYF. CDR3 bases: TGTGCCAGCTCACCGGGACAGAGCTCCTACGAGCAGTACTTC.